A selection of T cell receptor beta chains follows, all from one sample in a study of T cells after yellow fever vaccination. TCRdb reanalysed the 5' RACE reads using MiXCR and keeps one entry per CDR3 protein. The repertoire holds some 300,000 distinct CDR3 sequences, with around 10% as singletons. The sample was CD4+ T cells sorted from PBMCs, taken 5 days after the yellow fever booster vaccination. These receptors were collected from a man younger than 30 who received the YFV17D yellow fever vaccine. Both conserved end residues are part of each CDR3. A D gene is named only where the DNA matches it firmly. The size entry is marked missing in some rows and otherwise reads once, few, many or a size class.

v_call	clone_size	d_call	j_call	cdr3_nt	cdr3_aa
TRBV12-3/TRBV12-4	NA	NA	TRBJ2-7	TGTGCCAGCAGCCTGTTCCCCCACGGGAGGCAGTACTTC	CASSLFPHGRQYF
TRBV14	NA	NA	TRBJ2-7	TGTGCCAGCAGCCTCGACACCACCTACGAGCAGTACTTC	CASSLDTTYEQYF
TRBV20-1	NA	NA	TRBJ1-2	TGCAGTGCCTCATCTGATAACTATGGCTACACCTTC	CSASSDNYGYTF
TRBV12-3/TRBV12-4	NA	NA	TRBJ2-2	TGTGCCAGCAGTTTTCAGGGTTGGACCGGGGAGCTGTTTTTT	CASSFQGWTGELFF
TRBV28	NA	NA	TRBJ1-2	TGTGCCAGCAGTCAGGGGTGGAGTGGCTACACCTTC	CASSQGWSGYTF
TRBV5-1	few	NA	TRBJ2-2	TGCGCCAGCAGCTTGGCCAGGGGACCGAGCAACACCGGGGAGCTGTTTTTT	CASSLARGPSNTGELFF
TRBV12-3/TRBV12-4	NA	NA	TRBJ1-1	TGTGCCAGCAGTCCGCCGATCTATCGGGGCACTGAAGCTTTCTTT	CASSPPIYRGTEAFF
TRBV7-2	few	TRBD2	TRBJ2-2	TGTGCCAGCAGCATGAGCGGGGGATCCACCGGGGAGCTGTTTTTT	CASSMSGGSTGELFF
TRBV20-1	NA	TRBD2	TRBJ2-1	TGCAGTGCTTGGGGGGATACTAGCGGGGACTCTTTAAATGAGCAGTTCTTC	CSAWGDTSGDSLNEQFF
TRBV3-1	many	NA	TRBJ2-1	TGTGCCAGCAGCCGCCTCGCTACCGGTGAGCAGTTCTTC	CASSRLATGEQFF
TRBV5-1	few	TRBD1	TRBJ1-2	TGCGCCAGCAGCGCGGGACAGTATGGCTACACCTTC	CASSAGQYGYTF
TRBV20-1	few	NA	TRBJ2-3	TGCAGCGCTCCAGGCACAGATACGCAGTATTTT	CSAPGTDTQYF
TRBV5-1	few	NA	TRBJ1-1	TGCGCCAGTCAAGCTACAGTCGAGAACACTGAAGCTTTCTTT	CASQATVENTEAFF
TRBV5-5	many	TRBD1	TRBJ1-1	TGTGCCAGCAGCCAGGTGACAGGGTCGGACACTGAAGCTTTCTTT	CASSQVTGSDTEAFF
TRBV7-8	many	NA	TRBJ1-4	TGTGCCAGCAGCTTGGGGGACTTACTACCTGGGGATGAAAAACTGTTTTTT	CASSLGDLLPGDEKLFF
TRBV5-1	few	NA	TRBJ2-3	TGCGCCAGCAGCTGGGCGGCTGATACGCAGTATTTT	CASSWAADTQYF
TRBV4-3	many	NA	TRBJ2-3	TGCGCCAGCAGCCAAGAGAACCAAGGGGATACGCAGTATTTT	CASSQENQGDTQYF
TRBV6-5	NA	NA	TRBJ2-2	TGTGCCAGCAGTTACCGACCTGGTGGCGGTGGAACCGGGGAGCTGTTTTTT	CASSYRPGGGGTGELFF
TRBV29-1	many	TRBD2	TRBJ2-5	TGCAGCGTTGGGCAGGGAGGGGAGACCCAGTACTTC	CSVGQGGETQYF
TRBV7-2	many	TRBD1	TRBJ2-1	TGTGCCAGCAGCTTAGCTGGGACAGGGGGATACAATGAGCAGTTCTTC	CASSLAGTGGYNEQFF
TRBV20-1	few	TRBD1	TRBJ1-3	TGCAGTGCTAGGACAGGGAGCGTTGGAAACACCATATATTTT	CSARTGSVGNTIYF
TRBV5-1	NA	NA	TRBJ1-5	TGCGCCAGCAGCTTGGTGCCAGAGAGCAATCAGCCCCAGCATTTT	CASSLVPESNQPQHF
TRBV5-1	many	TRBD2	TRBJ2-1	TGCGCCAGCAGCTCTAGACTAGCGGGGGGGCCCGTCAATGAGCAGTTCTTC	CASSSRLAGGPVNEQFF
TRBV5-1	few	TRBD1	TRBJ1-6	TGCGCCAGCAGCTCCGGGACAGGGAGAGGAAATTCACCCCTCCACTTT	CASSSGTGRGNSPLHF
TRBV9	NA	NA	TRBJ2-2	TGTGCCAGCAGCGAACAAGTCACCGGGGAGCTGTTTTTT	CASSEQVTGELFF
TRBV5-1	few	NA	TRBJ2-5	TGCGCCAGCAGCTTAACTAGAGAGACCCAGTACTTC	CASSLTRETQYF
TRBV11-2	many	NA	TRBJ2-7	TGTGCCAGCAGCTTAGGGGAGGACGCATACTCCTACGAGCAGTACTTC	CASSLGEDAYSYEQYF
TRBV27	many	NA	TRBJ2-2	TGTGCCTGCTCGTCCGCGAACACCGGGGAGCTGTTTTTT	CACSSANTGELFF
TRBV7-2	few	TRBD1	TRBJ1-6	TGTGCCAGCAACGGACAGGGAAATTCACCCCTCCACTTT	CASNGQGNSPLHF
TRBV5-5	NA	NA	TRBJ1-6	TGTGCCAGCAGCTTGGCCAGCCCGAATTCACCCCTCCACTTT	CASSLASPNSPLHF
TRBV19	NA	TRBD1	TRBJ1-5	TGTGCCAGCAACCGGGACAGACCGGGCCAGCCCCAGCATTTT	CASNRDRPGQPQHF
TRBV18	few	NA	TRBJ1-2	TGTGCCAGCTCTGCACAGAGGAACTATGGCTACACCTTC	CASSAQRNYGYTF
TRBV6-1	NA	TRBD1	TRBJ2-1	TGTGCCAGCAGGGGGGACAGGGGATCCTACAATGAGCAGTTCTTC	CASRGDRGSYNEQFF
TRBV20-1	many	TRBD1	TRBJ1-5	TGCAGTGCACAGGGGGGCAATCAGCCCCAGCATTTT	CSAQGGNQPQHF
TRBV6-6	NA	NA	TRBJ2-1	TGTGCCAGCAGTTACGGGTATTCGGGATACGGGTACAATGAGCAGTTCTTC	CASSYGYSGYGYNEQFF
TRBV29-1	many	NA	TRBJ2-7	TGCAGCGTTGAAACGGACGGGGGTAACGAGCAGTACTTC	CSVETDGGNEQYF
TRBV7-2	NA	NA	TRBJ1-4	TGTGCCAGCAGCCTTGTACAGGGAACTAATGAAAAACTGTTTTTT	CASSLVQGTNEKLFF
TRBV5-1	few	TRBD2	TRBJ2-5	TGCGCCAGCCACACTAGCGGGGGAGAGACCCAGTACTTC	CASHTSGGETQYF
TRBV7-8	few	TRBD2	TRBJ2-3	TGTGCCAGCAGCTTAGACCAGCGGGGGGGCCGCGATACGCAGTATTTT	CASSLDQRGGRDTQYF
TRBV30	many	NA	TRBJ1-6	TGTGCCTGGAGTGTACATCAGAATTCACCCCTCCACTTT	CAWSVHQNSPLHF
TRBV5-1	many	NA	TRBJ1-1	TGCGCCAGCAGCTTCCAGCCGAACACTGAAGCTTTCTTT	CASSFQPNTEAFF
TRBV12-3/TRBV12-4	many	TRBD1	TRBJ2-3	TGTGCCAGCAGTTTAAGGGGGCCTAGCACAGATACGCAGTATTTT	CASSLRGPSTDTQYF
TRBV6-2/TRBV6-3	many	TRBD2	TRBJ2-2	TGTGCCAGCAGTTCGACCCTCCGACTAGCGGGGAGTTCGAACACCGGGGAGCTGTTTTTT	CASSSTLRLAGSSNTGELFF
TRBV6-1	many	NA	TRBJ1-5	TGTGCCAGCAGTGTGTTTTGGATCAGCAATCAGCCCCAGCATTTT	CASSVFWISNQPQHF
TRBV5-4	many	NA	TRBJ2-2	TGTGCCAGCAGCCACCGAGAGGGGGGAACCGGGGAGCTGTTTTTT	CASSHREGGTGELFF
TRBV11-3	NA	TRBD2	TRBJ2-3	TGTGCCAGCAGCCTTCTGGGGGGACTAGCGGGACTCACAGATACGCAGTATTTT	CASSLLGGLAGLTDTQYF
TRBV29-1	few	TRBD1	TRBJ1-2	TGCAGCGGGGATGATGGGACAGGGGGCTTGGGCTACACCTTC	CSGDDGTGGLGYTF
TRBV6-1	few	NA	TRBJ2-2	TGTGCCAGCAGTGGCCGGGGTTACGGGGAGCTGTTTTTT	CASSGRGYGELFF
TRBV18	many	NA	TRBJ1-5	TGTGCCAGCTCCCCGGACAGTGTTAATCAGCCCCAGCATTTT	CASSPDSVNQPQHF
TRBV12-3/TRBV12-4	few	NA	TRBJ1-2	TGTGCCAGCACCTCCGACGGCAACTATGGCTACACCTTC	CASTSDGNYGYTF
TRBV9	few	NA	TRBJ2-7	TGTGCCAGCAGCTCGGGATTTCCCCCCTACGAGCAGTACTTC	CASSSGFPPYEQYF
TRBV6-5	many	NA	TRBJ1-2	TGTGCCAGCAGGCAACAGACAGGCACCTATGGCTACACCTTC	CASRQQTGTYGYTF
TRBV3-1	few	NA	TRBJ2-2	TGTGCCAGCAGCCCAAACTACCTTACCGGGGAGCTGTTTTTT	CASSPNYLTGELFF
TRBV6-1	NA	NA	TRBJ2-3	TGTGCCAGCGGAGAGGGGCCTAGCACAGATACGCAGTATTTT	CASGEGPSTDTQYF
TRBV20-1	NA	TRBD2	TRBJ2-1	TGCAGTGCTCCGGGACTAGCGGGGGGGAACTTCTACAATGAGCAGTTCTTC	CSAPGLAGGNFYNEQFF
TRBV12-3/TRBV12-4	NA	TRBD1	TRBJ1-5	TGTGCCAGCAGTCTGGACAGGGCGGCTCAGCCCCAGCATTTT	CASSLDRAAQPQHF
TRBV5-1	NA	TRBD1	TRBJ2-2	TGCGCCAGCAGCCCCGGGACAGGGGCCGGGGAGCTGTTTTTT	CASSPGTGAGELFF
TRBV6-2/TRBV6-3	NA	NA	TRBJ1-5	TGTGCCAGCAGTATGGACAGACTTTTTGGCAATCAGCCCCAGCATTTT	CASSMDRLFGNQPQHF
TRBV25-1	NA	NA	TRBJ1-2	TGTGCCAGCAGTGAATATATAAATGGCAGGGTTTACTATGGCTACACCTTC	CASSEYINGRVYYGYTF
TRBV7-2	medium-sized	TRBD2	TRBJ2-3	TGTGCCAGCAGCCCCGGGTGGGCTAGCGGGGGGTCCTTCACAGATACGCAGTATTTT	CASSPGWASGGSFTDTQYF